A single sample gave rise to the 26 T cell receptor beta chains below, sequenced in a study of early T cells in non-severe SARS-CoV-2 infection. Using its own MiXCR run on the 5' RACE reads, TCRdb lists one record per CDR3 protein. The table has 68,000 or so distinct CDR3 sequences, 12% seen once; the top ten hold about 1.6%. The sample was whole blood. The source is an adult who was a healthcare worker with PCR-confirmed SARS-CoV-2 infection or an uninfected control (not recorded which).

The V and J genes are TRBV3-1 and TRBJ2-5; maybe TRBD1 (5 bases). The germline V gene has CDR1 LGHDT and CDR2 YNNKEL (reference sequence). Trimming pared 0 bases from V and 4 bases from J, leaving 9 bases between. The CDR3 length is 14 residues. The CDR3 bases are TGTGCCAGCAGCCAAGACGCAGGGCGAGAGACCCAGTACTTC. Protein sequence: CASSQDAGRETQYF.

This clonotype was detected ten times or more. The V and J genes are TRBV4-1 and TRBJ2-3; the D gene is possibly TRBD2 (7 bases). The CDR3 consists of 17 residues. Germline V gene data show CDR1 as MGHRA and CDR2 as YSYEKL. V dropped 4 bases and J dropped 7 bases, with 24 bases sitting between them. The CDR3 nucleotides read TGCGCCAGCAGCCTTCCCGAGAGAGGCGGGGGCCGAAATACGCAGTATTTT. Translating gives CASSLPERGGGRNTQYF.

A few counts support this clonotype. V gene TRBV6-2 or TRBV6-3 combines with J gene TRBJ1-2; no clear D. V lost 7 bases, J lost 1 base, and 13 bases lay in between. This CDR3 is built from 14 residues. Germline loops: CDR1 MNHEY, CDR2 SVGEGT. The CDR3 region is CASTRTGFNYGYTF. Here the CDR3 DNA reads TGTGCCAGCACCCGGACCGGTTTTAACTATGGCTACACCTTC.

V gene TRBV29-1 combines with J gene TRBJ2-7; maybe TRBD2 (6 bases). Trimming left V 4 bases short and J 4 bases short, with 11 bases between. Germline values: CDR1 SQVTM, CDR2 ANQGSEA. CDR3 length: 12 amino acids. For the CDR3, the DNA is TGCAGCGTTGTGGGAGGTTCGTACGAGCAGTACTTC. This sequence encodes CSVVGGSYEQYF.

This sequence joins TRBV9 and TRBJ2-5; the D gene is possibly TRBD1 (6 bases). CDR1 is SGDLS, CDR2 YYNGEE, per germline. Trimming shortened V by 4 bases and J by 5 bases, and 15 bases separated the two germline ends. CDR3 length: 14 residues. CDR3 region: CASSLQQGRETQYF. CDR3 nucleotide sequence: TGTGCCAGCAGCCTCCAACAGGGACGGGAGACCCAGTACTTC.

The V call is TRBV3-1, the J call TRBJ2-7; 9 nucleotides line up with TRBD2. From germline, CDR1 is LGHDT and CDR2 YNNKEL (reference sequence). The ends lost 4 bases at V and 5 bases at J; junction bases unmatched: 9. This CDR3 is built from 15 residues. CDR3 nucleotides: TGTGCCAGCAGCCCGCGGGGACGCGGGGGGGACGAGCAGTACTTC. This codes for CASSPRGRGGDEQYF.

This clonotype was observed a few times. This chain joins TRBV5-1 and TRBJ2-4; 9 bases fit TRBD1. Looked up from germline, CDR1 is SGHRS and CDR2 is YFSETQ. This CDR3 contains 13 residues. Trimming removed 2 bases from V and 12 bases from J; junction bases left unmatched: 6. The CDR3 DNA is TGCGCCAGCAGCTTAGACAGGGGGGTCACTCAGTACTTC. Translation: CASSLDRGVTQYF.

CDR3 sequence (DNA): TGTGCCAGCAGGCCAGACCTGGCTGAAAAACTGTTTTTT. Translated, it gives CASRPDLAEKLFF. The J gene is TRBJ1-4, the V gene TRBV12-3 or TRBV12-4; D gene ambiguous. CDR3 length equals 13 residues. Between the trimmed V and J ends, which lost 6 bases and 7 bases, there was a span of 12 bases.

J is TRBJ1-6 and V is TRBV5-1; D is uncertain. CDR1 is SGHRS, CDR2 YFSETQ, per germline. The CDR3 loop spans 13 amino acids. V lost 4 bases and J 6 bases, leaving 8 bases between the germline ends. CDR3 sequence: CASSQAPNSPLHF. CDR3 nucleotide sequence: TGCGCCAGCAGCCAGGCACCTAATTCACCCCTCCACTTT.

This clonotype has a handful of counts. This chain links TRBV7-2 with TRBJ1-1; no definite D call. Trimming pared 8 bases from V and 0 bases from J, leaving 10 bases between. The CDR3 is made up of 13 amino acids. The germline V gene encodes CDR1 SGHTA and CDR2 FQGNSA. The CDR3 DNA is TGTGCCAGCCTACAGTTTATGAACACTGAAGCTTTCTTT. This sequence encodes CASLQFMNTEAFF.

This clonotype was seen repeatedly, ten times or more. This chain links TRBV18 with TRBJ2-7, with 8 bases aligning to TRBD2. The CDR3 runs 12 residues. V trimming: 4 bases; J trimming: 5 bases; junction bases outside the gene matches: 1. Germline loops: CDR1 KGHSH, CDR2 LQKENI. The CDR3 region has the DNA TGTGCCAGCTCACTACTAGCGGACGAGCAGTACTTC. It is translated as CASSLLADEQYF.

The CDR3 DNA reads TGTGCCAGCAGCTCCTTCCGGGCCTGGGAGAGGAATACGCAGTATTTT. This sequence encodes CASSSFRAWERNTQYF. J is TRBJ2-3 and V is TRBV7-8, with a tentative D call TRBD2 (5 bases). Trimming removed 4 bases from V and 7 bases from J, with 21 bases in between. CDR1 is SGHVS, CDR2 FQNEAQ, per germline. The CDR3 loop spans 16 amino acids.

In this sample, this clonotype turned up many times. This chain joins TRBV19 and TRBJ1-1; 8 bases are a match to TRBD1. The V gene end was trimmed by 4 bases and the J gene end by 6 bases; junction bases not matched to a gene: 7. The CDR3 length is 14 residues. Germline CDR1 and CDR2: LNHDA and SQIVND (reference sequence). The CDR3 spells CASSTYGTGSEAFF. In DNA, the CDR3 is TGTGCCAGTAGTACATACGGGACAGGTTCTGAAGCTTTCTTT.

The chain carries TRBV7-6 and TRBJ2-3; 9 bases map to TRBD1. The CDR3 extends over 13 amino acids. CDR1 and CDR2 (germline): SGHVS, FNYEAQ. The J segment lost 12 bases and the V segment lost 0 bases, leaving 4 bases of the junction unmatched. CDR3 DNA: TGTGCCAGCAGCTTAGCTCCGGGACAGGGTCAGTATTTT. Translated: CASSLAPGQGQYF.

There are many counts of this clonotype. The rearrangement joins TRBV6-2 or TRBV6-3 to TRBJ2-3; 8 nucleotides align to TRBD1. The J segment lost 3 bases and the V segment lost 6 bases, leaving 8 bases of the junction unmatched. The CDR3 is 15 amino acids. Germline CDR1 is MNHEY and CDR2 is SVGEGT. CDR3 nucleotides: TGTGCCAGCAGCCCTGGACAGGGTGTGACAGATACGCAGTATTTT. Protein product: CASSPGQGVTDTQYF.

The V and J genes are TRBV10-3 and TRBJ2-3; D ambiguous. Trimming pared 4 bases from V and 2 bases from J, leaving 4 bases between. The V gene's germline CDR1 is ENHRY and CDR2 SYGVKD. The CDR3 is made up of 12 amino acids. This CDR3 reads CAISGPTDTQYF. DNA for the CDR3: TGTGCCATCAGTGGCCCCACAGATACGCAGTATTTT.

This clonotype was seen ten or more times. This chain joins TRBV10-3 and TRBJ2-3; D gene uncertain. CDR1 is ENHRY, CDR2 SYGVKD, per germline. Trimming took 0 bases from V and 8 from J, leaving 9 bases between them. The CDR3 has 13 residues. Here the CDR3 DNA reads TGTGCCATCAGTGAGTCTGGCGGTGGTACGCAGTATTTT. Its protein is CAISESGGGTQYF.

This clonotype has a count of ten or more. The rearrangement uses TRBV18 and TRBJ2-1, with 13 bases lining up with TRBD2. Germline CDR1 is KGHSH and CDR2 is LQKENI. The CDR3 loop spans 15 amino acids. V lost 4 bases and J lost 9; bases outside the gene matches: 6. For the CDR3, the DNA is TGTGCCAGCTCACTAACTAGCGGGGGGGCCGGTGAGCAGTTCTTC. Encoded protein: CASSLTSGGAGEQFF.

The table lists this clonotype with a few counts. The chain has TRBV11-3 and TRBJ2-6; 7 nucleotides match TRBD1. Trimming at V came to 5 bases and at J to 0 bases, leaving 10 bases not matched to a gene. This CDR3 is built from 18 residues. Germline loops: CDR1 SGHNT, CDR2 YENEEA. CDR3 DNA: TGTGCCAGCAGCCCAGGGGACAGATGGAACTCTGGGGCCAACGTCCTGACTTTC. Its translation: CASSPGDRWNSGANVLTF.

This clonotype was detected only a few times. The V gene is TRBV18, the J gene TRBJ2-5, with TRBD2 matching 7 bases. After removal of 5 bases from V and 5 bases from J, the junction contained 11 bases not matched to a gene. Germline V lookup: CDR1 KGHSH, CDR2 LQKENI. The CDR3 runs to 15 residues. The CDR3 bases are TGTGCCAGCTCAACAGCCGGACTCGGGGGGGAGACCCAGTACTTC. Its protein product is CASSTAGLGGETQYF. Full variable domain (rest looked up from reference TRBV18 and TRBJ2-5): NAGVMQNPRHLVRRRGQEARLRCSPMKGHSHVYWYRQLPEEGLKFMVYLQKENIIDESGMPKERFSAEFPKEGPSILRIQQVVRGDSAAYFCASSTAGLGGETQYFGPGTRLLVL.

In this sample, this clonotype turned up many times. The V call is TRBV6-1, the J call TRBJ2-1; D call uncertain. The CDR3 consists of 17 residues. Trimming took 2 bases from V and 5 from J, leaving 19 bases between them. Germline loops: CDR1 MNHNS, CDR2 SASEGT. The CDR3 sequence: CASSEHMSGPPHNEQFF. The CDR3 DNA follows: TGTGCCAGCAGTGAACATATGTCGGGTCCCCCCCACAATGAGCAGTTCTTC.

This clonotype has a handful of counts. The chain uses TRBV5-4 and TRBJ2-7; 11 nucleotides line up with TRBD2. With V trimmed by 1 base and J by 4 bases, 1 base remained unmatched. CDR1 is SGHNT and CDR2 is YYREEE in the germline V gene (reference sequence). The CDR3 runs 14 residues. CDR3 region: CASSLTSGGYEQYF. CDR3 coding DNA: TGTGCCAGCAGCTTGACTAGCGGGGGATACGAGCAGTACTTC.

This clonotype appeared once. This chain connects TRBV7-9 to TRBJ2-7; D may be TRBD2 (5 bases). Germline CDR1 SEHNR, CDR2 FQNEAQ (reference sequence). V was pared by 5 bases and J by 4 bases, with 27 bases between. The CDR3 has 18 amino acids. CDR3 loop: CASSPIGRVEVMQYEQYF. CDR3 DNA sequence: TGTGCCAGCAGCCCCATAGGTCGTGTGGAGGTGATGCAATACGAGCAGTACTTC.

The chain links TRBV5-1 to TRBJ1-1; tentative D call: TRBD1 (5 bases). The CDR3 sequence is 15 residues long. Germline assignment: CDR1 SGHRS and CDR2 YFSETQ. V was pared by 3 bases and J by 7 bases, with 19 bases between. The DNA of the CDR3 is TGCGCCAGCAGCTGGGCCACGGGGCCCCGCGGTGAAGCTTTCTTT. It encodes CASSWATGPRGEAFF.

This clonotype was seen at least ten times. The rearrangement links TRBV25-1 to TRBJ2-3, with 11 bases matching TRBD1. Germline CDR1 MGHDK, CDR2 SYGVNS. V lost 4 bases and J lost 7; bases outside the gene matches: 13. The CDR3 has 17 residues. Here the CDR3 reads CASSGFGGTGGGNTQYF. CDR3 in DNA: TGTGCCAGCAGTGGATTCGGAGGGACAGGGGGAGGAAATACGCAGTATTTT. Together with reference TRBV25-1 and TRBJ2-3, the CDR3 gives the full variable domain: EADIYQTPRYLVIGTGKKITLECSQTMGHDKMYWYQQDPGMELHLIHYSYGVNSTEKGDLSSESTVSRIRTEHFPLTLESARPSHTSQYLCASSGFGGTGGGNTQYFGPGTRLTVL.

The chain joins TRBV6-1 to TRBJ2-7; D is undetermined. The CDR3 covers 14 residues. Germline V gene data show CDR1 as MNHNS and CDR2 as SASEGT. V was cut by 6 bases and J by 4 bases, with 16 bases left in between. The CDR3 region is CASRETDGQYEQYF. CDR3 nucleotide sequence: TGTGCCAGCAGAGAGACCGACGGGCAGTACGAGCAGTACTTC.